A selection of T cell receptor beta chains follows, all from one sample in a study of T cells in Graves' hyperthyroidism and ophthalmopathy. MiXCR, run by TCRdb on the multiplex PCR reads, gives a single entry per CDR3 protein. Among some 570,000 distinct CDR3 sequences, roughly a sixth were seen once, and the ten largest hold about 16%. Sample: blood. These TCRs come from a young woman with Graves' ophthalmopathy. Each CDR3 is given with its conserved first and last residue. Each record gives: D gene, V gene, clone size, J gene, CDR3 protein, CDR3 DNA. A D gene is named only where the DNA matches it firmly. Not every row has a clone size; where given, it reads once, few, many or a size class.

D: NA
V: TRBV28
size: NA
J: TRBJ1-4
CDR3: CASSLFARGDEKLFF
DNA: TGTGCCAGCAGTTTATTTGCCAGGGGCGATGAAAAACTGTTTTTT

D: TRBD1
V: TRBV28
size: few
J: TRBJ1-5
CDR3: CASNMRQGGQGSNQPQHF
DNA: TGTGCCAGCAATATGAGACAGGGGGGTCAGGGAAGCAATCAGCCCCAGCATTTT

D: NA
V: TRBV7-9
size: few
J: TRBJ2-7
CDR3: CASSLGLPEHLYF
DNA: TGTGCCAGCAGCTTAGGACTCCCAGAACATCTGTACTTC

D: NA
V: TRBV4-1
size: NA
J: TRBJ1-2
CDR3: CASSQTRGLYGYTF
DNA: TGCGCCAGCAGCCAGACCAGGGGACTCTATGGCTACACCTTC

D: NA
V: TRBV19
size: NA
J: TRBJ1-3
CDR3: CASSNPASANTIYF
DNA: TGTGCCAGTAGTAACCCGGCTTCCGCAAACACCATATATTTT

D: NA
V: TRBV3-1
size: many
J: TRBJ2-7
CDR3: CASSPHGRGAEDEQYF
DNA: TGTGCCAGCAGCCCACACGGCCGAGGGGCGGAGGACGAGCAGTACTTC

D: NA
V: TRBV12-3/TRBV12-4
size: many
J: TRBJ2-7
CDR3: CASGLGITYEQYF
DNA: TGTGCCAGCGGTTTGGGGATCACCTACGAGCAGTACTTC

D: NA
V: TRBV12-3/TRBV12-4
size: many
J: TRBJ2-2
CDR3: CASSFPGQNTGELFF
DNA: TGTGCCAGCAGTTTTCCGGGACAGAACACCGGGGAGCTGTTTTTT

D: NA
V: TRBV29-1
size: few
J: TRBJ2-5
CDR3: CSVEEGGGAQETQYF
DNA: TGCAGCGTTGAAGAAGGGGGGGGGGCCCAAGAGACCCAGTACTTC

D: TRBD1
V: TRBV28
size: few
J: TRBJ2-2
CDR3: CASNKGAGTGELFF
DNA: TGTGCCAGCAACAAGGGGGCTGGGACCGGGGAGCTGTTTTTT

D: TRBD1
V: TRBV6-5
size: NA
J: TRBJ1-1
CDR3: CASMTRDRNTEAFF
DNA: TGTGCCAGCATGACTCGGGACAGGAACACTGAAGCTTTCTTT

D: NA
V: TRBV2
size: many
J: TRBJ2-3
CDR3: CASSDQGSSTDTQYF
DNA: TGTGCCAGCAGTGACCAGGGGTCTAGCACAGATACGCAGTATTTT

D: NA
V: TRBV7-2
size: many
J: TRBJ2-7
CDR3: CASSISGNSYEQYF
DNA: TGTGCCAGCAGCATAAGCGGTAACTCCTACGAGCAGTACTTC

D: NA
V: TRBV5-1
size: many
J: TRBJ1-4
CDR3: CASSLGRTTTNEKLFF
DNA: TGCGCCAGCAGCTTGGGTAGGACAACAACTAATGAAAAACTGTTTTTT

D: TRBD1
V: TRBV28
size: NA
J: TRBJ2-1
CDR3: CASNLRDRRNNEQFF
DNA: TGTGCCAGCAACCTCCGGGACAGGAGAAACAATGAGCAGTTCTTC

D: TRBD1
V: TRBV5-1
size: many
J: TRBJ1-4
CDR3: CASSLQGESAEKLFF
DNA: TGCGCCAGCAGCTTGCAGGGGGAGTCAGCTGAAAAACTGTTTTTT

D: TRBD1
V: TRBV7-2
size: many
J: TRBJ2-7
CDR3: CASSKGAQSFYEQYF
DNA: TGTGCCAGCAGCAAGGGGGCTCAGTCTTTCTACGAGCAGTACTTC

D: TRBD1
V: TRBV5-1
size: many
J: TRBJ1-1
CDR3: CASSLSGTANTEAFF
DNA: TGCGCCAGCAGCTTGAGCGGGACAGCGAACACTGAAGCTTTCTTT

D: NA
V: TRBV5-5
size: many
J: TRBJ2-7
CDR3: CASSLNGHEQYF
DNA: TGTGCCAGCAGCTTGAATGGTCACGAGCAGTACTTC

D: NA
V: TRBV9
size: few
J: TRBJ1-5
CDR3: CASSVGGTTDQPQHF
DNA: TGTGCCAGCAGCGTAGGGGGGACAACTGATCAGCCCCAGCATTTT

D: NA
V: TRBV9
size: NA
J: TRBJ2-3
CDR3: CASSVVGADTDTQYF
DNA: TGTGCCAGCAGCGTAGTGGGAGCAGACACAGATACGCAGTATTTT

D: NA
V: TRBV27
size: many
J: TRBJ1-1
CDR3: CASRSRQLEAFF
DNA: TGTGCCAGCAGGTCCAGGCAGCTTGAAGCTTTCTTT

D: NA
V: TRBV5-1
size: many
J: TRBJ2-3
CDR3: CASSPLTTDTQYF
DNA: TGCGCCAGCAGCCCCCTAACGACAGATACGCAGTATTTT

D: TRBD2
V: TRBV9
size: few
J: TRBJ2-1
CDR3: CASSVGGGGANNEQFF
DNA: TGTGCCAGCAGCGTAGGTGGCGGGGGGGCTAACAATGAGCAGTTCTTC

D: NA
V: TRBV7-9
size: NA
J: TRBJ2-5
CDR3: CASSFGQAETQYF
DNA: TGTGCCAGCAGCTTCGGGCAGGCAGAGACCCAGTACTTC

D: NA
V: TRBV19
size: NA
J: TRBJ2-1
CDR3: CASSMGSSYNEQFF
DNA: TGTGCCAGTAGTATGGGCAGTTCCTACAATGAGCAGTTCTTC